This record looks at one TCR beta chain sequence and its context. Clones were read by immunoSEQ multiplex PCR, and TCRdb kept only the in-frame ones, dropping some. The data contain some 83,000 clones, under 90% of them singletons. These data originate in a study of blood T cell repertoires in COVID-19. Study overall: Collection of acute and convalescent COVID-19 samples took place in the United States, Italy and Spain. The cDNA or gDNA used as material had been derived from T cells, B-cell-depleted T cells, or PBMCs.

Trimming took 6 bases from V and 4 from J, leaving 14 bases between them. The CDR3 loop spans 14 amino acids. Germline V gene data show CDR1 as SNHLY and CDR2 as FYNNEI. The sample consisted of peripheral blood. This receptor was taken from an elderly man with acute or convalescent COVID-19. This chain connects TRBV2 to TRBJ2-3; a possible D gene is TRBD1 (6 bases). The CDR3 DNA reads as TGTGCCAGCAGAGGGGGAGTGACGGCAGATACGCAGTATTTT. Translating it yields CASRGGVTADTQYF. The entire variable domain, with the rest obtained from reference TRBV2 and TRBJ2-3, is as follows: EPEVTQTPSHQVTQMGQEVILRCVPISNHLYFYWYRQILGQKVEFLVSFYNNEISEKSEIFDDQFSVERPDGSNFTLKIRSTKLEDSAMYFCASRGGVTADTQYFGPGTRLTVL.